The subject of this entry is one T cell receptor beta chain. Its antigen is unidentified. Constant-region reverse primers amplified full-length variable regions, followed by semi-nested Nested Universal Primer A PCR. One entry per CDR3 protein, called by TCRdb with MiXCR from the 5' RACE reads. The repertoire holds about 50,000 distinct CDR3 sequences, with roughly 30% as singletons. Study-level points and caveats: Greatest tumor Treg TCR overlap was with tumor naive CD4+ cells. The larger cohort examined one V-J beta rearrangement, not whole repertoires.

Germline lookup yields CDR1 SGHRS and CDR2 YFSETQ. The CDR3 totals 15 residues. Deletions cut 0 bases from V and 1 base from J, with 11 bases between. This sequence originates from a female donor with breast cancer. Sequencing was done on a sample of naive CD4+ T cells sorted from blood. Subset given: naive CD4+ T cells, CD4+CD45RA+CD25-. This chain uses TRBV5-1 with TRBJ2-7; D may match TRBD1 or TRBD2 (5 bases each). CDR3 loop: CASSLEGPISYEQYF. The CDR3 region has the DNA TGCGCCAGCAGCTTGGAGGGACCCATATCCTACGAGCAGTACTTC. The full variable domain, its missing parts supplied by reference TRBV5-1 and TRBJ2-7, is KAGVTQTPRYLIKTRGQQVTLSCSPISGHRSVSWYQQTPGQGLQFLFEYFSETQRNKGNFPGRFSGRQFSNSRSEMNVSTLELGDSALYLCASSLEGPISYEQYFGPGTRLTVT.